This TCR beta chain came from a study of cytomegalovirus exposure and HLA in healthy donors. CDR1 SGHNT and CDR2 YYREEE come from the germline V gene (reference sequence). Unmatched junction bases numbered 8, after V lost 0 bases and J lost 5 bases. This CDR3 has 16 amino acids. The primer mix had 60 Vbeta and 13 Jbeta primers. The assay was immunoSEQ multiplex PCR, and TCRdb's table has in-frame clones only and misses some. The data show 97,000 or so clones, with more than 70% seen just once and roughly 9.3% held by the top ten. The chain carries TRBV5-4 and TRBJ1-2; 9 bases are shared with TRBD1. The sequencing input was PBMCs. The sequence came from a male donor in good health and CMV-seropositive. CDR3 loop: CASSLAGTGMGYGYTF. The CDR3 DNA sequence: TGTGCCAGCAGCTTGGCCGGGACAGGGATGGGATATGGCTACACCTTC.